This passage covers 30 T cell receptor beta chains from one sample sequenced in a study of cytomegalovirus exposure and HLA in healthy donors. The primer mix had 60 Vbeta and 13 Jbeta primers. Here immunoSEQ multiplex PCR was the method, and the copy in TCRdb shows in-frame clones only, minus some. The sample table sets out 200,000 or so clones. The specimen was PBMCs. The origin of the receptors is a boy under 18 in good health and CMV-seronegative.

This rearrangement joins TRBV5-4 to TRBJ2-1; a possible D gene is TRBD1 (5 bases). V lost 1 base, J lost 6 bases, and 14 bases lay in between. The CDR3 has 15 residues. Germline V gives CDR1 SGHNT, CDR2 YYREEE (reference sequence). In DNA form, the CDR3 reads TGTGCCAGCAGCTTGCTGGTGGTAGGGGTCAATGAGCAGTTCTTC. Amino acids: CASSLLVVGVNEQFF.

The chain uses TRBV4-1 and TRBJ2-1, with TRBD2 identical over 13 bases. The length of the CDR3 is 15 residues. J was trimmed by 15 bases and V by 3 bases; bases with no gene match: 11. Germline-derived CDR1 and CDR2 are MGHRA and YSYEKL. The CDR3 reads CASSQPTSGGPWRFF. CDR3 nucleotides: TGCGCCAGCAGCCAGCCGACTAGCGGGGGGCCCTGGAGGTTCTTC.

The rearrangement uses TRBV5-6 and TRBJ2-3; 8 bases align to TRBD2. V gave up 1 base and J gave up 5 bases; unmatched junction bases: 12. Germline CDR1 reads SGHDT; CDR2 reads YYEEEE. The CDR3 is 17 amino acids. DNA for the CDR3: TGTGCCAGCAGCTTGATCGGGGGACTAGAGGACGGAGATACGCAGTATTTT. Residues: CASSLIGGLEDGDTQYF.

This chain connects TRBV5-5 to TRBJ2-2; a possible D gene is TRBD2 (5 bases). Germline CDR1 reads SGHKS; CDR2 reads YYEKEE (reference sequence). Deletions cut 2 bases from V and 4 bases from J, with 9 bases between. The CDR3 totals 14 residues. CDR3 DNA: TGTGCCAGCAGCTTCGGGAAGACCACCGGGGAGCTGTTTTTT. It translates to CASSFGKTTGELFF.

The chain combines TRBV4-3 with TRBJ2-2; maybe TRBD2 (6 bases). The V and J ends lost 0 bases and 5 bases respectively, with 10 bases between them. The CDR3 runs to 15 residues. Germline V gene sequence: CDR1 LGHNA, CDR2 YSLEER. CDR3 sequence: CASSQDVAGTGELFF. The CDR3 coding sequence is TGCGCCAGCAGCCAAGATGTCGCGGGGACCGGGGAGCTGTTTTTT.

The rearrangement links TRBV11-2 to TRBJ1-5; TRBD1 might be the D (5 bases). CDR1 and CDR2 from the germline V gene are SGHAT and FQNNGV. Trimming shortened V by 3 bases and J by 4 bases, and 10 bases separated the two germline ends. The CDR3 length is 14 residues. CDR3 DNA: TGTGCCAGCAGCTTGGGGCACGGGAATCAGCCCCAGCATTTT. It codes for CASSLGHGNQPQHF.

The CDR3: CASSVGHEQYF. CDR3 coding DNA: TGTGCCAGCAGCGTAGGGCACGAGCAGTACTTC. This chain joins TRBV9 and TRBJ2-7; no reliable D call. CDR1 and CDR2 from the germline V gene are SGDLS and YYNGEE. This CDR3 contains 11 residues. V lost 0 bases and J 5 bases, leaving 3 bases between the germline ends.

V gene TRBV5-5 combines with J gene TRBJ2-3; 7 bases align to TRBD1. This CDR3 region has 16 residues. Germline values: CDR1 SGHKS, CDR2 YYEKEE (reference sequence). Trimming removed 1 base from V and 4 bases from J; junction bases left unmatched: 9. The DNA of the CDR3 is TGTGCCAGCAGCTTGTATCCACAGGGGTTGGCAGATACGCAGTATTTT. Translated: CASSLYPQGLADTQYF.

V gene TRBV6-5 combines with J gene TRBJ1-1, with D possibly TRBD1 on 5 matching bases. This CDR3 comprises 14 residues. V dropped 4 bases and J dropped 0 bases, with 9 bases sitting between them. From germline, CDR1 is MNHEY and CDR2 SVGAGI. Here the CDR3 DNA reads TGTGCCAGCAGTTTAACAGGATTGAACACTGAAGCTTTCTTT. Its translation is CASSLTGLNTEAFF.

This chain connects TRBV4-2 to TRBJ2-1, with TRBD1 identical over 8 bases. Germline-derived CDR1 and CDR2 are LGHNA and YNFKEQ. Trimming cost V 4 bases and J 7 bases; bases outside gene matches: 9. The CDR3 extends over 15 amino acids. CDR3 DNA sequence: TGTGCCAGCAGCCCCGGACAGGGTACGGGGAATGAGCAGTTCTTC. As protein: CASSPGQGTGNEQFF.

V is TRBV7-9 and J is TRBJ1-3; D is unresolved. From germline, CDR1 is SEHNR and CDR2 FQNEAQ (reference sequence). The germline V and J ends were trimmed by 3 bases and 4 bases, with 13 bases remaining between them. The CDR3 contains 15 residues. The CDR3 protein is CASSLGPGNGNTIYF. Here the CDR3 DNA reads TGTGCCAGCAGCTTGGGCCCCGGAAACGGAAACACCATATATTTT.

V gene TRBV2 combines with J gene TRBJ1-1; no clear D. Trimming took 11 bases from V and 0 from J, leaving 13 bases between them. The CDR3 has 13 amino acids. CDR1 SNHLY and CDR2 FYNNEI come from the germline V gene. The CDR3 loop reads CASSEIMNTEAFF. In DNA, the CDR3 is TGTGCCTCCTCCGAGATTATGAACACTGAAGCTTTCTTT.

The chain carries TRBV28 and TRBJ2-3, with TRBD2 matching over 8 bases. This CDR3 contains 19 residues. With 4 bases clipped from V and 0 bases from J, the junction kept 15 bases outside the gene matches. The germline CDR1 and CDR2 sequences are MDHEN and SYDVKM. The CDR3 sequence is CASSSYTVAGSPSTDTQYF. The CDR3 region has the DNA TGTGCCAGCAGTTCCTATACCGTAGCGGGGTCTCCTAGCACAGATACGCAGTATTTT.

J is TRBJ2-7 and V is TRBV19; D possibly corresponds to TRBD2 (6 bases). Germline CDR1 and CDR2: LNHDA and SQIVND (reference sequence). The length of the CDR3 is 14 residues. Deletions cut 5 bases from V and 0 bases from J, with 11 bases between. CDR3 loop: CASSSLGGSYEQYF. CDR3 in DNA: TGTGCCAGTAGTTCTCTGGGGGGCTCCTACGAGCAGTACTTC.

V and J are TRBV4-3 and TRBJ1-2, with D perhaps matching TRBD1 (6 bases). Trimming took off 4 bases at V and 4 bases at J, with 19 bases between the two ends. Germline V lookup: CDR1 LGHNA, CDR2 YSLEER. CDR3 length equals 16 residues. CDR3: CASSPKTGLVSYGYTF. DNA of the CDR3: TGCGCCAGCAGCCCGAAGACAGGATTAGTATCCTATGGCTACACCTTC.

The chain recombines TRBV7-3 with TRBJ1-3; D unresolved. The length of the CDR3 is 18 residues. Germline assignment: CDR1 SGHTA and CDR2 FQGTGA. V was cut by 4 bases and J by 1 base, with 20 bases left in between. The CDR3 reads CASSSRENRWISGNTIYF. The CDR3, as DNA: TGTGCCAGCAGCTCGCGGGAGAACAGATGGATTTCTGGAAACACCATATATTTT.

The rearrangement uses TRBV7-3 and TRBJ2-7; D is perhaps TRBD1 (5 bases). With 4 bases removed from V and 7 bases from J, the gap between germline ends came to 14 bases. Germline CDR1 reads SGHTA; CDR2 reads FQGTGA. The CDR3 runs 13 residues. CDR3 nucleotide sequence: TGTGCCAGCAGCTACACAGGACGTGGAGAGCAGTACTTC. Protein sequence: CASSYTGRGEQYF.

The chain joins TRBV28 to TRBJ1-1; D gene ambiguous. There are 15 residues in the CDR3. Germline CDR1 is MDHEN and CDR2 is SYDVKM. Trimming removed 6 bases at V and 0 bases at J, with 14 bases between. CDR3 DNA: TGTGCCAGCAGGTCAACTTTTCTTATGAACACTGAAGCTTTCTTT. Translation: CASRSTFLMNTEAFF.

This chain links TRBV5-6 with TRBJ2-7, with 9 bases identical to TRBD1. This CDR3 region has 15 residues. Unmatched junction bases numbered 5, after V lost 4 bases and J lost 0 bases. The germline CDR1 and CDR2 sequences are SGHDT and YYEEEE. CDR3 bases: TGTGCCAGCAGCGGGACAGGGACAGCCTCCTACGAGCAGTACTTC. Its translation is CASSGTGTASYEQYF.

The chain has TRBV7-3 and TRBJ2-2; D not certain. This CDR3 spans 16 amino acids. The V end lost 4 bases, the J end lost 1 base, and 13 bases lay between the germline ends. CDR1 and CDR2 (germline): SGHTA, FQGTGA. CDR3 amino acids: CASSSRRVRNTGELFF. For the CDR3, the DNA is TGTGCCAGCAGCTCCCGCCGGGTTAGGAACACCGGGGAGCTGTTTTTT.

This chain connects TRBV9 to TRBJ2-3; maybe TRBD2 (6 bases). This CDR3 comprises 17 residues. Germline V CDR1 and CDR2: SGDLS, YYNGEE. The ends were cut back, 4 bases at V and 0 bases at J, with 18 bases in the middle. The CDR3 reads CASSRAAAGFSTDTQYF. The CDR3, as DNA: TGTGCCAGCAGCCGCGCCGCGGCGGGGTTTAGCACAGATACGCAGTATTTT.

The V call is TRBV6-1, the J call TRBJ2-1; D is perhaps TRBD1 (6 bases). CDR3 length: 14 residues. Germline V lookup: CDR1 MNHNS, CDR2 SASEGT. The V end was cut by 7 bases, the J end by 4 bases, with 14 bases between. The CDR3 coding sequence is TGTGCCAGCAATTGGGACAACCAGTACAATGAGCAGTTCTTC. Its translation is CASNWDNQYNEQFF.

The chain links TRBV5-1 to TRBJ2-5; 8 nucleotides line up with TRBD1. The J call is doubtful: the DNA matches TRBJ2-7 better. Germline assignment: CDR1 SGHRS and CDR2 YFSETQ. CDR3 size: 14 residues. The CDR3, as DNA: TGCGCCAGCAGCCTCGGACAGGGCCTCTACGAGCAGTACTTC. Protein sequence: CASSLGQGLYEQYF.

On this clone: The sample carries other DNA sequences with the same CDR3. J is TRBJ1-1 and V is TRBV25-1, with D maybe TRBD1 (5 bases). CDR3 length equals 15 residues. Germline CDR1 is MGHDK and CDR2 is SYGVNS. Trimming took off 2 bases at V and 5 bases at J, with 15 bases between the two ends. CDR3 bases: TGTGCCAGCAGTGAAGTTGGACACTCGAATACTGAAGCTTTCTTT. This sequence encodes CASSEVGHSNTEAFF.

V usage is TRBV4-2 and J usage is TRBJ1-2; the match to TRBD1 covers 7 bases. The CDR3 loop spans 16 amino acids. Germline CDR1 and CDR2: LGHNA and YNFKEQ. Trimming cost V 2 bases and J 5 bases; bases outside gene matches: 11. CDR3: CASSQTQGLGLYGYTF. The CDR3 nucleotides are TGTGCCAGCAGCCAAACACAGGGGCTCGGTCTGTATGGCTACACCTTC.

The CDR3 reads CASSRGQGLNEQYF. In nucleotides, the CDR3 is TGCGCCAGCAGCCGGGGACAGGGTCTGAACGAGCAGTACTTC. V is TRBV4-1 and J is TRBJ2-7; 9 nucleotides align to TRBD1. Germline CDR1 and CDR2: MGHRA and YSYEKL. V shed 4 bases, J shed 5 bases, and the junction held 6 bases outside the gene matches. The CDR3 loop spans 14 amino acids.

V gene TRBV30 combines with J gene TRBJ1-4; D uncertain. Germline lookup yields CDR1 GTSNPN and CDR2 SVGIG (reference sequence). The CDR3 spans 15 residues. The ends were cut back, 0 bases at V and 2 bases at J, with 10 bases in the middle. The CDR3 DNA is TGTGCCTGGAGTGTGGGCGCGGGGACTAATGAAAAACTGTTTTTT. Translation gives CAWSVGAGTNEKLFF.

The CDR3 is CASSYSGGGPTDTQYF. CDR3 bases: TGTGCCAGCAGTTACTCCGGCGGGGGACCCACAGATACGCAGTATTTT. The chain couples TRBV6-5 to TRBJ2-3; 7 bases fit TRBD2. CDR1 is MNHEY and CDR2 is SVGAGI in the germline V gene. The CDR3 spans 16 residues. J lost 2 bases, V lost 0 bases, and 5 bases had no gene match.

The chain recombines TRBV5-6 with TRBJ1-2; D possibly corresponds to TRBD1 (5 bases). Trimming shortened V by 4 bases and J by 8 bases, and 21 bases separated the two germline ends. Germline V lookup: CDR1 SGHDT, CDR2 YYEEEE. The CDR3 is 15 amino acids. The DNA of the CDR3 is TGTGCCAGCAGCCCAACCCCACGACAGAGTGAGGGCTACACCTTC. It codes for CASSPTPRQSEGYTF.

The chain is built from TRBV4-1 and TRBJ2-7, with D unclear. The germline V gene has CDR1 MGHRA and CDR2 YSYEKL. Trimming stripped 4 bases from V and 4 bases from J, with 5 bases between. The CDR3 has 11 residues. CDR3 sequence reads: CASSPGYEQYF. The CDR3 coding sequence is TGCGCCAGCAGCCCCGGTTACGAGCAGTACTTC.